This is a list of T cell receptor beta chains from one sample in a study of shared clonotypes between healthy human individuals. Produced via immunoSEQ multiplex PCR; TCRdb's table is partial and in-frame only. In the table there are about 110,000 clones, 68% of which are singletons. Sequencing was carried out using memory CD8+ T cells sorted from blood. Receptor source: a woman aged 30 to 39 in good health. Each CDR3 is given with its conserved first and last residue. Fields, in order: clone size, D gene, J gene, CDR3 length, V gene, CDR3 protein, CDR3 DNA. A D gene is named only where the DNA matches it firmly. Expanded clones get a size class; other rows say once, few or many, or leave the size out.

clone size: -
D gene: -
J gene: TRBJ1-1
CDR3 length: 13
V gene: TRBV9
CDR3 protein: CASSVGLDTEAFF
CDR3 DNA: TGTGCCAGCAGCGTAGGGTTGGACACTGAAGCTTTCTTT

clone size: once
D gene: -
J gene: TRBJ1-5
CDR3 length: 15
V gene: TRBV28
CDR3 protein: CASSLLGASNQPQHF
CDR3 DNA: TGTGCCAGCAGTTTATTGGGGGCTAGCAATCAGCCCCAGCATTTT

clone size: -
D gene: -
J gene: TRBJ2-3
CDR3 length: 15
V gene: TRBV5-4
CDR3 protein: CASSQNYRGTDTQYF
CDR3 DNA: TGTGCCAGCAGCCAAAACTATAGGGGCACAGATACGCAGTATTTT

clone size: -
D gene: -
J gene: TRBJ2-1
CDR3 length: 13
V gene: TRBV27
CDR3 protein: CASSPSTAHEQFF
CDR3 DNA: TGTGCCAGCAGTCCCTCGACGGCCCATGAGCAGTTCTTC

clone size: -
D gene: -
J gene: TRBJ2-1
CDR3 length: 12
V gene: TRBV10-1
CDR3 protein: CASSTLANEQFF
CDR3 DNA: TGCGCCAGCAGTACACTCGCGAATGAGCAGTTCTTC

clone size: few
D gene: -
J gene: TRBJ1-5
CDR3 length: 14
V gene: TRBV19
CDR3 protein: CASSLYRDNQPQHF
CDR3 DNA: TGTGCCAGTAGTCTTTACAGGGACAATCAGCCCCAGCATTTT

clone size: few
D gene: TRBD1
J gene: TRBJ2-1
CDR3 length: 15
V gene: TRBV28
CDR3 protein: CASSSTGEPYNEQFF
CDR3 DNA: TGTGCCAGCAGTTCGACAGGGGAGCCCTACAATGAGCAGTTCTTC

clone size: -
D gene: TRBD2
J gene: TRBJ2-1
CDR3 length: 15
V gene: TRBV19
CDR3 protein: CASSIRTSGLNEQFF
CDR3 DNA: TGTGCCAGTAGTATTCGGACTAGCGGCCTCAATGAGCAGTTCTTC

clone size: many
D gene: -
J gene: TRBJ2-1
CDR3 length: 13
V gene: TRBV6-1
CDR3 protein: CASSEAAHNEQFF
CDR3 DNA: TGTGCCAGCAGTGAAGCGGCCCACAATGAGCAGTTCTTC

clone size: once
D gene: -
J gene: TRBJ2-2
CDR3 length: 16
V gene: TRBV9
CDR3 protein: CASSVDTDSNTGELFF
CDR3 DNA: TGTGCCAGCAGCGTAGATACGGATTCGAACACCGGGGAGCTGTTTTTT

clone size: -
D gene: -
J gene: TRBJ1-4
CDR3 length: 15
V gene: TRBV5-5
CDR3 protein: CASSLMGASNEKLFF
CDR3 DNA: TGTGCCAGCAGCTTGATGGGGGCCAGTAATGAAAAACTGTTTTTT

clone size: -
D gene: -
J gene: TRBJ2-5
CDR3 length: 14
V gene: TRBV5-1
CDR3 protein: CASSPGTSQETQYF
CDR3 DNA: TGCGCCAGCAGCCCAGGGACGAGTCAAGAGACCCAGTACTTC

clone size: -
D gene: TRBD2
J gene: TRBJ2-7
CDR3 length: 14
V gene: TRBV29-1
CDR3 protein: CSVAPGGVTYEQYF
CDR3 DNA: TGCAGCGTTGCCCCGGGAGGGGTTACCTACGAGCAGTACTTC

clone size: -
D gene: TRBD1
J gene: TRBJ1-6
CDR3 length: 15
V gene: TRBV7-9
CDR3 protein: CASSRSGGGGSPLHF
CDR3 DNA: TGTGCCAGCAGCCGTTCAGGGGGCGGCGGTTCACCCCTCCACTTT

clone size: -
D gene: -
J gene: TRBJ2-1
CDR3 length: 15
V gene: TRBV19
CDR3 protein: CASSISGNMYNEQFF
CDR3 DNA: TGTGCCAGTAGTATCTCCGGGAACATGTACAATGAGCAGTTCTTC

clone size: -
D gene: TRBD2
J gene: TRBJ2-7
CDR3 length: 16
V gene: TRBV28
CDR3 protein: CASSFGSRGRSHEQYF
CDR3 DNA: TGTGCCAGCAGTTTCGGTAGTCGCGGGAGGTCTCACGAGCAGTACTTC

clone size: once
D gene: -
J gene: TRBJ1-2
CDR3 length: 16
V gene: TRBV16
CDR3 protein: CASSRHWEGFWYGYTF
CDR3 DNA: TGTGCCAGCAGCCGCCACTGGGAGGGGTTCTGGTATGGCTACACCTTC

clone size: -
D gene: -
J gene: TRBJ1-5
CDR3 length: 14
V gene: TRBV19
CDR3 protein: CASSTLRVLEPQHF
CDR3 DNA: TGTGCCAGTAGTACCCTTAGGGTCCTGGAGCCCCAGCATTTT

clone size: -
D gene: -
J gene: TRBJ2-7
CDR3 length: 16
V gene: TRBV13
CDR3 protein: CASSSQLASIKYEQYF
CDR3 DNA: TGTGCCAGCAGCTCGCAACTAGCCTCGATAAAATACGAGCAGTACTTC

clone size: -
D gene: TRBD2
J gene: TRBJ2-1
CDR3 length: 19
V gene: TRBV11-2
CDR3 protein: CASSLRCCGRSGSYNEQFF
CDR3 DNA: TGTGCCAGCAGCTTAAGATGTTGCGGGAGGTCGGGATCCTACAATGAGCAGTTCTTC

clone size: once
D gene: -
J gene: TRBJ1-4
CDR3 length: 14
V gene: TRBV5-6
CDR3 protein: CASSLRGANEKLFF
CDR3 DNA: TGTGCCAGCAGCTTGCGGGGGGCAAATGAAAAACTGTTTTTT

clone size: -
D gene: TRBD2
J gene: TRBJ2-1
CDR3 length: 14
V gene: TRBV29-1
CDR3 protein: CSVFSGRAYNEQFF
CDR3 DNA: TGCAGCGTGTTTAGCGGGAGGGCCTACAATGAGCAGTTCTTC

clone size: -
D gene: -
J gene: TRBJ2-7
CDR3 length: 14
V gene: TRBV18
CDR3 protein: CASSPIPRTYEQYF
CDR3 DNA: TGTGCCAGCTCACCAATTCCCAGGACTTACGAGCAGTACTTC

clone size: -
D gene: -
J gene: TRBJ1-5
CDR3 length: 14
V gene: TRBV28
CDR3 protein: CASSLPQGNQPQHF
CDR3 DNA: TGTGCCAGCAGTTTACCTCAGGGGAATCAGCCCCAGCATTTT

clone size: -
D gene: -
J gene: TRBJ2-2
CDR3 length: 11
V gene: TRBV6-6
CDR3 protein: CASMRTGELFF
CDR3 DNA: TGTGCCAGCATGCGGACCGGGGAGCTGTTTTTT

clone size: -
D gene: -
J gene: TRBJ2-1
CDR3 length: 13
V gene: TRBV7-6
CDR3 protein: CASKEGASNEQFF
CDR3 DNA: TGTGCCAGCAAGGAGGGGGCGTCAAATGAGCAGTTCTTC

clone size: -
D gene: TRBD1
J gene: TRBJ2-7
CDR3 length: 17
V gene: TRBV7-8
CDR3 protein: CASSSRQGWRRAESRYF
CDR3 DNA: TGTGCCAGCAGCTCTAGACAGGGTTGGAGGAGAGCAGAATCGCGGTACTTC

clone size: -
D gene: -
J gene: TRBJ2-7
CDR3 length: 15
V gene: TRBV27
CDR3 protein: CASSHIPLPGREQYF
CDR3 DNA: TGTGCCAGCAGTCATATCCCCCTCCCCGGAAGGGAGCAGTACTTC

clone size: -
D gene: -
J gene: TRBJ2-1
CDR3 length: 17
V gene: TRBV7-8
CDR3 protein: CASSLYSGASSYNEQFF
CDR3 DNA: TGTGCCAGCAGCTTGTATAGCGGTGCCAGCTCCTACAATGAGCAGTTCTTC

clone size: -
D gene: -
J gene: TRBJ2-2
CDR3 length: 14
V gene: TRBV2
CDR3 protein: CASGLSANTGELFF
CDR3 DNA: TGTGCCAGCGGACTGAGCGCGAACACCGGGGAGCTGTTTTTT

clone size: -
D gene: TRBD1
J gene: TRBJ1-2
CDR3 length: 14
V gene: TRBV2
CDR3 protein: CASSPGGPAYGYTF
CDR3 DNA: TGTGCCAGCAGCCCAGGGGGCCCCGCCTATGGCTACACCTTC

clone size: -
D gene: -
J gene: TRBJ2-2
CDR3 length: 14
V gene: TRBV2
CDR3 protein: CASSEKGATGELFF
CDR3 DNA: TGTGCCAGCAGTGAGAAAGGGGCCACCGGGGAGCTGTTTTTT

clone size: -
D gene: -
J gene: TRBJ2-1
CDR3 length: 13
V gene: TRBV9
CDR3 protein: CASSGDNYNEQFF
CDR3 DNA: TGTGCCAGCAGCGGGGACAACTACAATGAGCAGTTCTTC

clone size: -
D gene: -
J gene: TRBJ2-3
CDR3 length: 15
V gene: TRBV6-4
CDR3 protein: CASSDGRADTDTQYF
CDR3 DNA: TGTGCCAGCAGTGACGGTCGGGCGGACACAGATACGCAGTATTTT

clone size: -
D gene: -
J gene: TRBJ1-4
CDR3 length: 15
V gene: TRBV28
CDR3 protein: CASSLGGATNEKLFF
CDR3 DNA: TGTGCCAGCAGTTTGGGCGGGGCAACTAATGAAAAACTGTTTTTT

clone size: -
D gene: -
J gene: TRBJ2-7
CDR3 length: 13
V gene: TRBV11-3
CDR3 protein: CASSLWTMGEQYF
CDR3 DNA: TGTGCCAGCAGCTTGTGGACTATGGGCGAGCAGTACTTC

clone size: -
D gene: TRBD1
J gene: TRBJ2-7
CDR3 length: 14
V gene: TRBV28
CDR3 protein: CASKRTGLTYEQYF
CDR3 DNA: TGTGCCAGCAAGCGGACAGGGCTTACCTACGAGCAGTACTTC

clone size: -
D gene: -
J gene: TRBJ2-5
CDR3 length: 15
V gene: TRBV11-2
CDR3 protein: CASSPARGEQETQYF
CDR3 DNA: TGTGCCAGCAGCCCAGCTAGAGGGGAGCAAGAGACCCAGTACTTC

clone size: -
D gene: -
J gene: TRBJ2-3
CDR3 length: 14
V gene: TRBV7-9
CDR3 protein: CASKLDSGTDTQYF
CDR3 DNA: TGTGCCAGCAAGCTTGATAGCGGCACAGATACGCAGTATTTT

clone size: -
D gene: -
J gene: TRBJ2-1
CDR3 length: 15
V gene: TRBV30
CDR3 protein: CAWKGPGLEYNEQFF
CDR3 DNA: TGTGCCTGGAAAGGGCCGGGACTCGAATACAATGAGCAGTTCTTC

clone size: -
D gene: -
J gene: TRBJ2-3
CDR3 length: 14
V gene: TRBV6-4
CDR3 protein: CASSDGQSTDTQYF
CDR3 DNA: TGTGCCAGCAGTGACGGGCAAAGCACAGATACGCAGTATTTT

clone size: many
D gene: TRBD2
J gene: TRBJ2-7
CDR3 length: 16
V gene: TRBV23-1
CDR3 protein: CASSQYSGRARNEQYF
CDR3 DNA: TGCGCCAGCAGTCAATATAGCGGGAGGGCCAGGAACGAGCAGTACTTC

clone size: -
D gene: -
J gene: TRBJ1-2
CDR3 length: 13
V gene: TRBV28
CDR3 protein: CASSLPANYGYTF
CDR3 DNA: TGTGCCAGCAGTTTACCCGCAAACTATGGCTACACCTTC

clone size: medium-sized
D gene: -
J gene: TRBJ2-7
CDR3 length: 12
V gene: TRBV27
CDR3 protein: CASFHSSYEQYF
CDR3 DNA: TGTGCCAGCTTTCATAGCTCCTACGAGCAGTACTTC

clone size: -
D gene: -
J gene: TRBJ2-1
CDR3 length: 15
V gene: TRBV6-6
CDR3 protein: CASSYLRMTYNEQFF
CDR3 DNA: TGTGCCAGCAGTTACTTGCGGATGACCTACAATGAGCAGTTCTTC

clone size: -
D gene: -
J gene: TRBJ2-7
CDR3 length: 13
V gene: TRBV27
CDR3 protein: CASRPLGQGEQYF
CDR3 DNA: TGTGCCAGCAGGCCTCTCGGGCAAGGCGAGCAGTACTTC

clone size: many
D gene: -
J gene: TRBJ2-7
CDR3 length: 13
V gene: TRBV4-1
CDR3 protein: CASSQGTNYEQYF
CDR3 DNA: TGCGCCAGCAGCCAAGGGACAAATTACGAGCAGTACTTC

clone size: -
D gene: -
J gene: TRBJ2-1
CDR3 length: 14
V gene: TRBV19
CDR3 protein: CASSVTGAANEQFF
CDR3 DNA: TGTGCCAGTAGTGTCACGGGAGCTGCGAATGAGCAGTTCTTC

clone size: -
D gene: -
J gene: TRBJ2-7
CDR3 length: 15
V gene: TRBV5-6
CDR3 protein: CASSLEYQGGHEQYF
CDR3 DNA: TGTGCCAGCAGCTTGGAGTACCAGGGCGGCCACGAGCAGTACTTC

clone size: -
D gene: -
J gene: TRBJ1-4
CDR3 length: 14
V gene: TRBV30
CDR3 protein: CAWRTGILTEKLFF
CDR3 DNA: TGTGCCTGGAGAACAGGGATTTTGACTGAAAAACTGTTTTTT

clone size: -
D gene: -
J gene: TRBJ2-7
CDR3 length: 13
V gene: TRBV5-6
CDR3 protein: CASSLTGSYEQYF
CDR3 DNA: TGTGCCAGCAGCTTGACAGGGTCCTACGAGCAGTACTTC

clone size: many
D gene: -
J gene: TRBJ2-7
CDR3 length: 15
V gene: TRBV7-8
CDR3 protein: CASSFPPRPPYEQYF
CDR3 DNA: TGTGCCAGCAGCTTTCCCCCAAGGCCCCCCTACGAGCAGTACTTC

clone size: -
D gene: TRBD2
J gene: TRBJ2-1
CDR3 length: 16
V gene: TRBV7-9
CDR3 protein: CASSPRGGSRYNEQFF
CDR3 DNA: TGTGCCAGCAGCCCCCGGGGGGGGAGTAGGTACAATGAGCAGTTCTTC

clone size: -
D gene: -
J gene: TRBJ2-3
CDR3 length: 14
V gene: TRBV18
CDR3 protein: CASSPDPSTDTQYF
CDR3 DNA: TGTGCCAGCTCACCAGATCCTAGCACAGATACGCAGTATTTT

clone size: -
D gene: -
J gene: TRBJ2-3
CDR3 length: 15
V gene: TRBV6-4
CDR3 protein: CASSESTTSTDTQYF
CDR3 DNA: TGTGCCAGCAGTGAAAGCACTACTAGCACAGATACGCAGTATTTT

clone size: -
D gene: TRBD2
J gene: TRBJ2-7
CDR3 length: 15
V gene: TRBV10-1
CDR3 protein: CASSEQPGLAGYLYF
CDR3 DNA: TGCGCCAGCAGTGAGCAGCCGGGACTAGCGGGATACCTGTACTTC

clone size: -
D gene: -
J gene: TRBJ2-7
CDR3 length: 15
V gene: TRBV28
CDR3 protein: CASSLPKTSSYEQYF
CDR3 DNA: TGTGCCAGCAGTTTACCCAAGACTAGCTCCTACGAGCAGTACTTC

clone size: -
D gene: -
J gene: TRBJ2-6
CDR3 length: 16
V gene: TRBV18
CDR3 protein: CASSPPRNSGANVLTF
CDR3 DNA: TGTGCCAGCTCACCGCCGCGGAACTCTGGGGCCAACGTCCTGACTTTC

clone size: -
D gene: -
J gene: TRBJ2-1
CDR3 length: 17
V gene: TRBV2
CDR3 protein: CASSDSIAESSYNEQFF
CDR3 DNA: TGTGCCAGCAGTGATTCCATAGCGGAGAGCTCCTACAATGAGCAGTTCTTC